One and the same sample provided the 21 T cell receptor beta chains below, sequenced in a study of CD8 T cells in Susac syndrome. It was with random hexamers that roughly 0.5 to 1 ug RNA was reverse transcribed. TCRdb reprocessed the immunoSEQ multiplex PCR reads with MiXCR, giving one entry per CDR3 protein. The sample has about 100,000 distinct CDR3 sequences; 95% are singletons. Material for sequencing was CD8+ T cells from PBMCs. These TCRs come from a human donor with Susac syndrome.

The chain has TRBV25-1 and TRBJ2-7, with TRBD1 matching over 7 bases. V was pared by 4 bases and J by 4 bases, with 4 bases of the junction left unmatched. CDR3 size: 13 residues. CDR1 MGHDK and CDR2 SYGVNS come from the germline V gene. The CDR3 nucleotides are TGTGCCAGCAGTGGAAACAGGGGATACGAGCAGTACTTC. The encoded protein is CASSGNRGYEQYF.

V usage is TRBV11-2 and J usage is TRBJ2-1; TRBD2 agrees at 7 bases. The CDR3 runs to 17 residues. Trimming took 8 bases from V and 0 from J; bases not matched to a gene: 13. Germline loops: CDR1 SGHAT, CDR2 FQNNGV. The CDR3 sequence is CASDDWRGTSSYNEQFF. The CDR3 DNA reads TGTGCCAGCGACGACTGGCGGGGGACGAGCTCCTACAATGAGCAGTTCTTC.

This chain connects TRBV5-1 to TRBJ2-1; 8 positions match TRBD2. The CDR3 is 14 residues long. CDR1 and CDR2 (germline): SGHRS, YFSETQ. The V gene end was trimmed by 2 bases and the J gene end by 4 bases; junction bases not matched to a gene: 2. This chain's CDR3 is CASSFGGEYNEQFF. Here the CDR3 DNA reads TGCGCCAGCAGCTTCGGGGGGGAATACAATGAGCAGTTCTTC.

This rearrangement joins TRBV24-1 to TRBJ1-4; no clear D gene. This CDR3 region has 13 residues. Deletions cut 8 bases from V and 1 base from J, with 7 bases between. Germline lookup yields CDR1 KGHDR and CDR2 SFDVKD. This chain's CDR3 is CATTGGTNEKLFF. The CDR3 coding sequence is TGTGCCACCACCGGCGGAACTAATGAAAAACTGTTTTTT.

The chain recombines TRBV14 with TRBJ2-2; 10 positions match TRBD2. Germline CDR1 reads SGHDN; CDR2 reads FVKESK. The CDR3 has 18 residues. V lost 0 bases, J lost 4 bases, and 8 bases stayed unmatched. The CDR3 here is CASSQEFGLAGVTGELFF. CDR3 coding DNA: TGTGCCAGCAGCCAAGAATTCGGCCTAGCGGGAGTCACCGGGGAGCTGTTTTTT.

The CDR3 region is CSATEGSYEQYF. The CDR3 coding sequence is TGCAGTGCGACTGAGGGCTCCTACGAGCAGTACTTC. The rearrangement joins TRBV20-1 to TRBJ2-7, with D possibly TRBD2 on 5 matching bases. Germline CDR1 is DFQATT and CDR2 is SNEGSKA (reference sequence). CDR3 length: 12 amino acids. Trimming stripped 6 bases from V and 0 bases from J, with 9 bases between.

The chain combines TRBV12-3 or TRBV12-4 with TRBJ2-1; unclear D gene. This CDR3 has 12 residues. Trimming shortened V by 7 bases and J by 4 bases, and 8 bases separated the two germline ends. CDR3 loop: CASTPGYNEQFF. DNA of the CDR3: TGTGCCAGCACCCCCGGTTACAATGAGCAGTTCTTC.

The J gene is TRBJ2-7, the V gene TRBV12-3 or TRBV12-4, with 9 bases fitting TRBD1. The V gene end was trimmed by 6 bases and the J gene end by 3 bases; junction bases not matched to a gene: 9. The length of the CDR3 is 15 residues. The chain's CDR3 is CASSQGQGVDYEQYF. The DNA of the CDR3 is TGTGCCAGCAGCCAGGGACAGGGAGTTGACTACGAGCAGTACTTC.

CDR3 amino acids: CASGGRRVNTEAFF. The CDR3 coding sequence is TGTGCCTCCGGGGGGCGACGGGTGAACACTGAAGCTTTCTTT. V and J are TRBV28 and TRBJ1-1, with a tentative D call TRBD1 (6 bases). CDR3 size: 14 residues. The germline CDR1 and CDR2 sequences are MDHEN and SYDVKM. V was pared by 11 bases and J by 0 bases, with 16 bases between.

The rearrangement joins TRBV27 to TRBJ2-5; weak D call: TRBD1 (6 bases). CDR1 MNHEY and CDR2 SMNVEV come from the germline V gene (reference sequence). V was pared by 0 bases and J by 4 bases, with 12 bases between. CDR3 length: 15 residues. The CDR3 loop reads CASSLSSGVGETQYF. The DNA for the CDR3 is TGTGCCAGCAGTTTATCGTCAGGGGTTGGAGAGACCCAGTACTTC.

The chain recombines TRBV27 with TRBJ2-2; no clear D gene. This CDR3 has 15 amino acids. The V end was cut by 6 bases, the J end by 0 bases, with 11 bases between. CDR1 is MNHEY and CDR2 is SMNVEV in the germline V gene (reference sequence). The CDR3 protein is CASRTSGANTGELFF. The CDR3 nucleotides read TGTGCCAGCAGGACGTCGGGCGCGAACACCGGGGAGCTGTTTTTT.

This clonotype was picked up one time. This chain links TRBV7-9 with TRBJ2-5; 9 nucleotides agree with TRBD2. This CDR3 comprises 16 residues. The germline V gene encodes CDR1 SEHNR and CDR2 FQNEAQ (reference sequence). The V gene end was trimmed by 2 bases and the J gene end by 5 bases; junction bases not matched to a gene: 9. In nucleotides, the CDR3 is TGTGCCAGCAGCTTATCGGGACTAGCCTCCGGCGAGACCCAGTACTTC. It encodes CASSLSGLASGETQYF.

This chain joins TRBV20-1 and TRBJ1-4; no clear D. The CDR3 has 13 amino acids. Germline values: CDR1 DFQATT, CDR2 SNEGSKA (reference sequence). The CDR3 here is CSSYPGTNEKLFF. The CDR3 region has the DNA TGCAGCTCCTATCCGGGCACTAATGAAAAACTGTTTTTT.

This rearrangement joins TRBV29-1 to TRBJ2-1, with a tentative D call TRBD2 (5 bases). Trimming removed 7 bases from V and 7 bases from J, with 14 bases in between. This CDR3 has 12 amino acids. The germline gives CDR1 SQVTM, CDR2 ANQGSEA. The CDR3 loop reads CSAATSINEQFF. The CDR3 nucleotides are TGCAGCGCGGCCACTAGTATAAATGAGCAGTTCTTC.

The genes are TRBV14 and TRBJ1-2, with 9 bases lining up with TRBD1. Germline V CDR1 and CDR2: SGHDN, FVKESK. Trimming at V came to 1 base and at J to 0 bases, leaving 0 bases not matched to a gene. The CDR3 is made up of 15 amino acids. CDR3 residues: CASSQGTGANYGYTF. CDR3 bases: TGTGCCAGCAGCCAAGGGACAGGGGCTAACTATGGCTACACCTTC. The full variable domain, with the rest looked up from reference TRBV14 and TRBJ1-2, is EAGVTQFPSHSVIEKGQTVTLRCDPISGHDNLYWYRRVMGKEIKFLLHFVKESKQDESGMPNNRFLAERTGGTYSTLKVQPAELEDSGVYFCASSQGTGANYGYTFGSGTRLTVV.

The chain combines TRBV20-1 with TRBJ2-5, with 9 bases identical to TRBD2. The germline V gene encodes CDR1 DFQATT and CDR2 SNEGSKA (reference sequence). The CDR3 covers 14 residues. V trimming: 6 bases; J trimming: 8 bases; junction bases outside the gene matches: 13. CDR3: CSARLTSGTTTQYF. CDR3 DNA sequence: TGCAGTGCAAGACTGACTAGCGGTACGACTACCCAGTACTTC.

The chain employs TRBV12-3 or TRBV12-4 and TRBJ2-1, with a possible D match to TRBD2 (5 bases). The CDR3 consists of 16 residues. Deletions cut 8 bases from V and 1 base from J, with 18 bases between. The CDR3 protein is CASLDLLAESYNEQFF. As DNA, the CDR3 is TGTGCCAGCCTGGACCTCCTAGCCGAATCCTACAATGAGCAGTTCTTC.

The chain combines TRBV11-2 with TRBJ2-5; 13 bases are shared with TRBD2. V lost 5 bases, J lost 8 bases, and 11 bases stayed unmatched. Germline V gene lookup returns CDR1 SGHAT and CDR2 FQNNGV. The CDR3 runs to 16 residues. The CDR3 DNA is TGTGCCAGCAGCCCCTCCTACGGGACTAGCGGGACCACCCAGTACTTC. This sequence encodes CASSPSYGTSGTTQYF.

This chain uses TRBV20-1 with TRBJ2-3, with 8 bases that match TRBD2. With 3 bases clipped from V and 5 bases from J, the junction kept 4 bases outside the gene matches. Germline loops: CDR1 DFQATT, CDR2 SNEGSKA (reference sequence). This CDR3 comprises 13 residues. CDR3 bases: TGCAGTGCTAGCGGGAGGGCCTTAGATACGCAGTATTTT. Protein sequence: CSASGRALDTQYF.

This sequence joins TRBV6-6 and TRBJ1-1; no clear D. Trimming cost V 5 bases and J 1 base, with 8 bases left between them. CDR3 size: 13 residues. CDR1 and CDR2 (germline): MNHNY, SVGAGI (reference sequence). CDR3 sequence reads: CASSPSSNTEAFF. For the CDR3, the DNA is TGTGCCAGCAGTCCCTCATCGAACACTGAAGCTTTCTTT.

J is TRBJ1-1 and V is TRBV7-2, with D hard to call. The CDR3 has 15 residues. Deletions cut 5 bases from V and 1 base from J, with 14 bases between. The V gene's germline CDR1 is SGHTA and CDR2 FQGNSA. DNA for the CDR3: TGTGCCAGCAGCCCGCCGCCGAGGCAGAACACTGAAGCTTTCTTT. Amino acids: CASSPPPRQNTEAFF.